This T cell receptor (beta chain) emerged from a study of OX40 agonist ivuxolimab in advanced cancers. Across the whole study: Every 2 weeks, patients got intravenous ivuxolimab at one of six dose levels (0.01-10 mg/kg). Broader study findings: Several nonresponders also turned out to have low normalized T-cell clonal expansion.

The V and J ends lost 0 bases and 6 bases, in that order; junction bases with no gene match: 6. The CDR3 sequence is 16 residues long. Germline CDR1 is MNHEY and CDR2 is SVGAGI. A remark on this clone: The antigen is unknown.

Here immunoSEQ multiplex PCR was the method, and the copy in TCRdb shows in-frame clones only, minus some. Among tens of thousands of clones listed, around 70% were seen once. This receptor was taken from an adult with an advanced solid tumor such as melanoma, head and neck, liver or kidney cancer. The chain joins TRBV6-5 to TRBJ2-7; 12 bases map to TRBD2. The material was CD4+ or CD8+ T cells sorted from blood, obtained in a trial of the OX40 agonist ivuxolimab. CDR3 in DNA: TGTGCCAGCAGTTACTCTGGGCTAGCGGGGGGGCGCGAGCAGTACTTC. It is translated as CASSYSGLAGGREQYF.